These 29 T cell receptor beta chains came from one sample sequenced in a study of shared clonotypes between healthy human individuals. TCRdb's table, derived via immunoSEQ multiplex PCR, lists solely in-frame clones and lacks some. The sample has about 460,000 clones, approximately 77% seen once. Specimen: PBMCs. All receptors derive from a woman aged 40-49 years in good health. Some clones in this sample may be carry-over from other donors' samples.

This clone was seen more than once but under ten times. The chain recombines TRBV19 with TRBJ1-2; D is possibly TRBD1 (5 bases). The CDR3 covers 14 residues. Trimming took 5 bases from V and 4 from J, leaving 14 bases between them. CDR1 and CDR2 (germline): LNHDA, SQIVND (reference sequence). The chain's CDR3 is CASSVPGLSYGYTF. The CDR3 DNA is TGTGCCAGTAGTGTCCCGGGACTCAGCTATGGCTACACCTTC.

The rearrangement links TRBV7-9 to TRBJ1-1, with D hard to call. V was cut by 1 base and J by 4 bases, with 19 bases left in between. The CDR3 has 17 residues. Looked up from germline, CDR1 is SEHNR and CDR2 is FQNEAQ (reference sequence). The CDR3 protein is CASSLGLLPDEGTEAFF. CDR3 coding DNA: TGTGCCAGCAGCTTAGGTTTACTACCCGATGAAGGCACTGAAGCTTTCTTT. The full variable domain, rest sourced from reference TRBV7-9 and TRBJ1-1, is DTGVSQNPRHKITKRGQNVTFRCDPISEHNRLYWYRQTLGQGPEFLTYFQNEAQLEKSRLLSDRFSAERPKGSFSTLEIQRTEQGDSAMYLCASSLGLLPDEGTEAFFGQGTRLTVV.

Notes on this clone: This may come from a read error, since a much larger clone is one base off. Other DNA sequences in the same sample also yield this CDR3. V gene TRBV18 combines with J gene TRBJ2-5; D is undetermined. The J call may not be correct, given that the DNA end is closer to TRBJ2-7. The CDR3 is 11 residues long. CDR1 is KGHSH and CDR2 is LQKENI in the germline V gene. Written as DNA, the CDR3 is TGTGCCAGCTCACCAGGCCACGAGCAGTACTTC. Its translation is CASSPGHEQYF.

As for this clone: With a far larger clone one base away, a read error is the likely cause. The same CDR3 also results from other DNA sequences found in this sample. The rearrangement uses TRBV29-1 and TRBJ2-2, with a weak D call TRBD1 (6 bases). The CDR3 totals 14 residues. Germline V gene lookup returns CDR1 SQVTM and CDR2 ANQGSEA. V was trimmed by 7 bases and J by 0 bases, leaving 12 bases between them. CDR3 nucleotide sequence: TGCAGCGGAGACGGGACACCGAACACCGGGGAGCTGTTTTTT. It encodes CSGDGTPNTGELFF.

This chain joins TRBV19 and TRBJ1-1; TRBD1 agrees at 8 bases. V lost 4 bases, J lost 1 base, and 11 bases stayed unmatched. The CDR3 spans 17 residues. Germline CDR1 LNHDA, CDR2 SQIVND (reference sequence). The DNA for the CDR3 is TGTGCCAGTAGTACCGACGACAGGGGAATGGGGAACACTGAAGCTTTCTTT. It specifies CASSTDDRGMGNTEAFF.

The gene calls are TRBV25-1 and TRBJ2-7; a weak D match, TRBD1 (5 bases). Germline V gene data show CDR1 as MGHDK and CDR2 as SYGVNS. V was trimmed by 4 bases and J by 7 bases, leaving 11 bases between them. The CDR3 is 12 amino acids. The CDR3 DNA is TGTGCCAGCAGTGCAGGGATTCGGGAGCAGTACTTC. Its protein is CASSAGIREQYF.

Turning to this clone: This is likely an artifact of a read error, given a far larger clone one base away. This sequence joins TRBV30 and TRBJ1-4; possible D gene TRBD1, 5 bases. The CDR3 has 13 residues. The V gene's germline CDR1 is GTSNPN and CDR2 SVGIG (reference sequence). Trimming left V 0 bases short and J 8 bases short, with 10 bases between. This CDR3 is CAWSVDSNEKLFF. Written as DNA, the CDR3 is TGTGCCTGGAGTGTAGACAGCAACGAAAAACTGTTTTTT.

This clone appeared once. The V and J genes are TRBV5-1 and TRBJ2-1, with D unclear. Trimming cost V 9 bases and J 5 bases, with 18 bases left between them. The CDR3 is 14 residues long. Per the germline V gene, CDR1 is SGHRS and CDR2 is YFSETQ. CDR3 amino acids: CATSIGGPNNEQFF. The DNA for the CDR3 is TGCGCCACCTCTATTGGTGGACCGAACAATGAGCAGTTCTTC. Combining the CDR3 with reference TRBV5-1 and TRBJ2-1 gives the whole variable domain KAGVTQTPRYLIKTRGQQVTLSCSPISGHRSVSWYQQTPGQGLQFLFEYFSETQRNKGNFPGRFSGRQFSNSRSEMNVSTLELGDSALYLCATSIGGPNNEQFFGPGTRLTVL.

The rearrangement uses TRBV4-2 and TRBJ2-3; weak D call: TRBD2 (6 bases). The CDR3 totals 15 residues. The V and J ends lost 4 bases and 0 bases respectively, with 11 bases between them. From germline, CDR1 is LGHNA and CDR2 YNFKEQ. As DNA, the CDR3 is TGTGCCAGCAGCCCCCCCGGGACTAGCACAGATACGCAGTATTTT. It codes for CASSPPGTSTDTQYF.

Regarding this clone: A far more abundant clone sits one base away, making this likely a read error. No conserved phenylalanine or tryptophan ends this CDR3, so it is likely a read error. The CDR3 bases are TGTGCCAGCAGTGAAGGGACAGGCGAGCAGTACCTC. Amino acid sequence: CASSEGTGEQYL. The chain joins TRBV2 to TRBJ2-7; 7 positions agree with TRBD1. Germline V gene sequence: CDR1 SNHLY, CDR2 FYNNEI. CDR3 length equals 12 residues. V lost 1 base to trimming and J lost 6 bases; unmatched junction nucleotides: 0.

The chain has TRBV20-1 and TRBJ2-6; D uncertain. The germline V gene has CDR1 DFQATT and CDR2 SNEGSKA (reference sequence). With 6 bases removed from V and 4 bases from J, the gap between germline ends came to 4 bases. The CDR3 has 11 residues. The CDR3, as DNA: TGCAGTGCCCTGGGGGCCAACGTCCTGACTTTC. It specifies CSALGANVLTF.

This clone has at least ten counts. At the DNA level, this CDR3 is encoded by other sequences in the same sample as well. J is TRBJ2-2 and V is TRBV19, with D tentatively TRBD2 (6 bases). Germline V lookup: CDR1 LNHDA, CDR2 SQIVND (reference sequence). V gave up 8 bases and J gave up 7 bases, with 17 bases separating them. CDR3 size: 14 residues. CDR3 region: CASCPMGGVGELFF. The CDR3 coding sequence is TGTGCCAGTTGCCCGATGGGGGGAGTCGGGGAGCTGTTTTTT.

The sample holds many counts of this clone. J is TRBJ2-5 and V is TRBV7-3, with 9 nucleotides matching TRBD1. Looked up from germline, CDR1 is SGHTA and CDR2 is FQGTGA. V was pared by 5 bases and J by 5 bases, with 6 bases of the junction left unmatched. The CDR3 extends over 14 amino acids. CDR3 amino acids: CASSRTGGWETQYF. CDR3 DNA sequence: TGTGCCAGCAGCCGAACAGGGGGCTGGGAGACCCAGTACTTC.

The CDR3 region has the DNA TGTGCCAGCAGCTCCCCCTTTGGTGTTGGGGGAATCACAGATACGCAGTATTTT. Its protein product is CASSSPFGVGGITDTQYF. The gene calls are TRBV7-9 and TRBJ2-3, with D perhaps matching TRBD1 or TRBD2 (5 bases each). In germline, CDR1 is SEHNR, CDR2 FQNEAQ (reference sequence). The V end was cut by 4 bases, the J end by 2 bases, with 22 bases between. CDR3 length: 18 residues.

V usage is TRBV11-2 and J usage is TRBJ1-2; D is perhaps TRBD1 (5 bases). V dropped 4 bases and J dropped 6 bases, with 15 bases sitting between them. This CDR3 has 14 residues. Per germline, CDR1 SGHAT and CDR2 FQNNGV. The CDR3 nucleotides are TGTGCCAGCAGCTCCCCCGGGGCCAGGGATGGCTACACCTTC. It translates to CASSSPGARDGYTF. Full variable domain (missing parts from reference TRBV11-2 and TRBJ1-2): EAGVAQSPRYKIIEKRQSVAFWCNPISGHATLYWYQQILGQGPKLLIQFQNNGVVDDSQLPKDRFSAERLKGVDSTLKIQPAKLEDSAVYLCASSSPGARDGYTFGSGTRLTVV.

The V and J genes are TRBV9 and TRBJ2-1, with 10 positions matching TRBD1. Trimming took 2 bases from V and 4 from J; bases not matched to a gene: 6. CDR3 length: 16 amino acids. Germline lookup yields CDR1 SGDLS and CDR2 YYNGEE. In DNA form, the CDR3 reads TGTGCCAGCAGCGTGAGCCGGGACAGGGGTTACAATGAGCAGTTCTTC. Residues: CASSVSRDRGYNEQFF.

About this clone: Other DNA sequences within the sample encode an identical CDR3. The genes are TRBV7-3 and TRBJ1-1, with D hard to call. Trimming pared 4 bases from V and 0 bases from J, leaving 6 bases between. The germline V gene encodes CDR1 SGHTA and CDR2 FQGTGA. The CDR3 runs to 13 residues. CDR3 residues: CASSSTVNTEAFF. In nucleotides, the CDR3 is TGTGCCAGCAGCTCGACTGTGAACACTGAAGCTTTCTTT. Together with reference TRBV7-3 and TRBJ1-1, the CDR3 gives the full variable domain: GAGVSQTPSNKVTEKGKYVELRCDPISGHTALYWYRQSLGQGPEFLIYFQGTGAADDSGLPNDRFFAVRPEGSVSTLKIQRTERGDSAVYLCASSSTVNTEAFFGQGTRLTVV.

This CDR3 is CAWSVGGEGTEAFF. DNA of the CDR3: TGTGCCTGGAGTGTAGGCGGGGAGGGGACTGAAGCTTTCTTT. The chain carries TRBV30 and TRBJ1-1; D might be TRBD1 (5 bases). The CDR3 totals 14 residues. Trimming shortened V by 0 bases and J by 5 bases, and 13 bases separated the two germline ends. From germline, CDR1 is GTSNPN and CDR2 SVGIG (reference sequence).

This clone was counted many times. The chain employs TRBV7-2 and TRBJ1-1; D unresolved. This CDR3 has 13 residues. Germline V gives CDR1 SGHTA, CDR2 FQGNSA. Trimming removed 3 bases at V and 0 bases at J, with 5 bases between. The CDR3 sequence: CASSFYMNTEAFF. In nucleotides, the CDR3 is TGTGCCAGCAGCTTTTATATGAACACTGAAGCTTTCTTT.

The gene calls are TRBV4-2 and TRBJ2-7, with 8 bases lining up with TRBD1. The CDR3 totals 15 residues. V dropped 0 bases and J dropped 2; count of bases not matched to a gene: 3. Germline CDR1 LGHNA, CDR2 YNFKEQ. CDR3 loop: CASSQDRDRPYEQYF. The CDR3 DNA sequence: TGTGCCAGCAGCCAAGATCGGGACAGGCCCTACGAGCAGTACTTC.

The chain recombines TRBV6-5 with TRBJ1-2; possibly TRBD1 for D (5 bases). The germline V and J ends were trimmed by 6 bases and 7 bases, with 15 bases remaining between them. Germline V gene data show CDR1 as MNHEY and CDR2 as SVGAGI. The CDR3 is 13 amino acids. The CDR3 region has the DNA TGTGCCAGCAGCCGGACACAGAGGGGTGGCTACACCTTC. Translated, it gives CASSRTQRGGYTF.

This chain connects TRBV4-3 to TRBJ2-6; 7 nucleotides align to TRBD1. Trimming removed 3 bases from V and 0 bases from J; junction bases left unmatched: 8. Germline values: CDR1 LGHNA, CDR2 YSLEER. CDR3 size: 18 residues. The CDR3 sequence: CASSHAQGWGSGANVLTF. The CDR3, as DNA: TGCGCCAGCAGCCACGCACAGGGGTGGGGCTCTGGGGCCAACGTCCTGACTTTC.

Concerning this clone itself: A read error likely explains this, since a far larger clone differs by one base. Other nucleotide sequences in the sample specify the same CDR3. The V gene is TRBV4-1, the J gene TRBJ1-4; D gene ambiguous. CDR1 and CDR2 from the germline V gene are MGHRA and YSYEKL. The CDR3 extends over 17 amino acids. Trimming removed 4 bases at V and 0 bases at J, with 15 bases between. CDR3 amino acids: CASSPRQAQTTNEKLFF. CDR3 DNA: TGCGCCAGCAGCCCCAGGCAGGCACAGACAACTAATGAAAAACTGTTTTTT.

As concerns this clone: This likely came from a read error, as a far larger clone is one base away. The chain recombines TRBV30 with TRBJ2-1, with 10 bases lining up with TRBD1. Germline V lookup: CDR1 GTSNPN, CDR2 SVGIG (reference sequence). This CDR3 has 14 amino acids. In DNA, the CDR3 is TGTACCTGGGGGGACAGGGGACTTTACAATGAGCAGTTCTTC. It yields the protein CTWGDRGLYNEQFF. The full variable domain, its missing parts supplied by reference TRBV30 and TRBJ2-1, is SQTIHQWPATLVQPVGSPLSLECTVEGTSNPNLYWYRQAAGRGLQLLFYSVGIGQISSEVPQNLSASRPQDRQFILSSKKLLLSDSGFYLCTWGDRGLYNEQFFGPGTRLTVL.

The count of this clone is one. The CDR3 DNA sequence: TGTGCCAGTGGTGGGTCTAGCGGGAGGGCCGGAGAGACCCAGTACTTC. This encodes CASGGSSGRAGETQYF. The chain employs TRBV19 and TRBJ2-5; 12 bases are a match to TRBD2. Looked up from germline, CDR1 is LNHDA and CDR2 is SQIVND (reference sequence). This CDR3 comprises 16 residues. The V segment lost 8 bases and the J segment 4 bases; nucleotides outside the gene matches: 11.

The chain employs TRBV29-1 and TRBJ2-3, with D perhaps matching TRBD2 (6 bases). V lost 4 bases and J lost 1, with 12 bases in between. The germline V gene encodes CDR1 SQVTM and CDR2 ANQGSEA. The CDR3 loop spans 14 amino acids. The CDR3 DNA reads TGCAGCGTTGTTCGACTAGGAGGCACAGATACGCAGTATTTT. Translation gives CSVVRLGGTDTQYF.

This chain connects TRBV28 to TRBJ2-5; 10 nucleotides match TRBD1. Germline-derived CDR1 and CDR2 are MDHEN and SYDVKM. Germline trimming cut 7 bases from V and 3 bases from J; bases unmatched to any gene: 14. The CDR3 has 17 amino acids. In DNA form, the CDR3 reads TGTGCCAGCACTAGGCCCCCGGGACAGGGGATCGAAGAGACCCAGTACTTC. The encoded protein is CASTRPPGQGIEETQYF. The variable domain in full, completed from reference TRBV28 and TRBJ2-5, reads DVKVTQSSRYLVKRTGEKVFLECVQDMDHENMFWYRQDPGLGLRLIYFSYDVKMKEKGDIPEGYSVSREKKERFSLILESASTNQTSMYLCASTRPPGQGIEETQYFGPGTRLLVL.

The chain recombines TRBV27 with TRBJ2-3, with D hard to call. Trimming pared 2 bases from V and 2 bases from J, leaving 5 bases between. The CDR3 is made up of 13 amino acids. The germline gives CDR1 MNHEY, CDR2 SMNVEV (reference sequence). The CDR3 DNA is TGTGCCAGCAGTTTACTCCCCACAGATACGCAGTATTTT. This translates into CASSLLPTDTQYF.

The V and J genes are TRBV19 and TRBJ2-7; D is perhaps TRBD1 (5 bases). Germline assignment: CDR1 LNHDA and CDR2 SQIVND (reference sequence). The CDR3 runs 14 residues. V lost 1 base and J 3 bases, leaving 10 bases between the germline ends. CDR3 nucleotides: TGTGCCAGTAGTATAGGGGTAGGGGACTACGAGCAGTACTTC. It specifies CASSIGVGDYEQYF. Supplemented by reference TRBV19 and TRBJ2-7, the full variable domain reads DGGITQSPKYLFRKEGQNVTLSCEQNLNHDAMYWYRQDPGQGLRLIYYSQIVNDFQKGDIAEGYSVSREKKESFPLTVTSAQKNPTAFYLCASSIGVGDYEQYFGPGTRLTVT.